A selection of T cell receptor beta chains follows, all from one sample in a study of blood T cells in healthy people across ages. One entry per CDR3 protein, called by TCRdb with MiXCR from the 5' RACE reads. The table records 550,000 to 750,000 distinct CDR3 sequences, about 21% of them present only once. Sequencing input: blood. The receptors originated from a man aged 65 to 79 in good health. Each CDR3 is given with its conserved first and last residue. A D gene is named only where the DNA matches it firmly. Size is omitted from some rows. Given values are once, few, many or a class for expanded clones.

many	.	TRBV7-8	TRBJ2-1	TGTGCCAGCAGCTCCGACGGAAGCTCCTACAATGAGCAGTTCTTC	CASSSDGSSYNEQFF
.	.	TRBV5-1	TRBJ1-1	TGCGCCAGCAGCTTGGTGGACAGCAGGAACACTGAAGCTTTCTTT	CASSLVDSRNTEAFF
.	TRBD1	TRBV20-1	TRBJ2-7	TGCAGTGCTAACCGGGACAGGGTCCCCTACGAGCAGTACTTC	CSANRDRVPYEQYF
.	TRBD1	TRBV6-5	TRBJ1-6	TGTGCCAGCAGTACACGAGGACAGGGGGTTTCTTCACCCCTCCACTTT	CASSTRGQGVSSPLHF
.	.	TRBV15	TRBJ2-1	TGTGCCACCAGCAGAGCCACGGACTTACCTTTAGATGAGCAGTTCTTC	CATSRATDLPLDEQFF
few	TRBD1	TRBV29-1	TRBJ2-1	TGCAGCATCCGGGACAGCTCCTACAATGAGCAGTTCTTC	CSIRDSSYNEQFF
few	.	TRBV7-3	TRBJ1-1	TGTGCCAGCAGCTCGCCGGTGGGTGAAGCTTTCTTT	CASSSPVGEAFF
few	TRBD1	TRBV12-5	TRBJ2-3	TGTGCTAGTGGTAGCGGGACAGGGTTTGGAGGGGATACGCAGTATTTT	CASGSGTGFGGDTQYF
.	TRBD1	TRBV7-9	TRBJ2-7	TGTGCCAGCAGCTTAGTAGGGGACAGTTCCTCCTACGAGCAGTACTTC	CASSLVGDSSSYEQYF
few	.	TRBV6-2/TRBV6-3	TRBJ2-3	TGTGCCAGCAGTCAAGGTCCAGGGGCGGTCGCAGATACGCAGTATTTT	CASSQGPGAVADTQYF
few	.	TRBV4-1	TRBJ2-1	TGCGCCAGCAGCCAACGGTTAGTAGGGTCCTACAATGAGCAGTTCTTC	CASSQRLVGSYNEQFF
few	TRBD2	TRBV14	TRBJ2-3	TGTGCCAGCAGCCGGATAGCGGGAGGGCCGGAAGATACGCAGTATTTT	CASSRIAGGPEDTQYF
.	.	TRBV12-3/TRBV12-4	TRBJ2-2	TGTGCCAGCAGTTTAAGTTTTGGGAACACCGGGGAGCTGTTTTTT	CASSLSFGNTGELFF